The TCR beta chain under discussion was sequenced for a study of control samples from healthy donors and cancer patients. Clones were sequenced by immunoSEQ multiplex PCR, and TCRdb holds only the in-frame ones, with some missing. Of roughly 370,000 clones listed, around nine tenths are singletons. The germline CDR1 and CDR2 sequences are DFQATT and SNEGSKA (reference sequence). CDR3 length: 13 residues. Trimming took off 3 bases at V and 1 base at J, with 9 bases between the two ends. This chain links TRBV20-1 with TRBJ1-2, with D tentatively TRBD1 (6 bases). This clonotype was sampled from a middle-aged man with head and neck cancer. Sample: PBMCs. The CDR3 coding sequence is TGCAGTGCTAGTGGGGGCAGTAACTATGGCTACACCTTC. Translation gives CSASGGSNYGYTF.